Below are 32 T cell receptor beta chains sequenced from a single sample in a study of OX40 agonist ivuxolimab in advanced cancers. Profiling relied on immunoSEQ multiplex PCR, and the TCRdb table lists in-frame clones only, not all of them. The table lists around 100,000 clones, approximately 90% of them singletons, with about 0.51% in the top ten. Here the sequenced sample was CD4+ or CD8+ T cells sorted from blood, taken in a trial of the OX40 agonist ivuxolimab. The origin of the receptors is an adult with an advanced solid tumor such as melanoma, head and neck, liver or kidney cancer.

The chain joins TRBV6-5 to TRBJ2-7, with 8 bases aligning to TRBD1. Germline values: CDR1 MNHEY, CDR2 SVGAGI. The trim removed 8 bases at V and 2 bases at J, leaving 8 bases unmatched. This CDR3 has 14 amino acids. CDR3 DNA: TGTGCCAGCCGCGGTCGCAGGGGGCCCTACGAGCAGTACTTC. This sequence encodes CASRGRRGPYEQYF.

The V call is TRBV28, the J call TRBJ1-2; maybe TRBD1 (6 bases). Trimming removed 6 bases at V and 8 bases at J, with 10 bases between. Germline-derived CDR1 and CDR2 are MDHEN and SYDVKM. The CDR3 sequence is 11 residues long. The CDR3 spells CASSVRGGYTF. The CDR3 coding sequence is TGTGCCAGCAGCGTCAGGGGAGGCTACACCTTC.

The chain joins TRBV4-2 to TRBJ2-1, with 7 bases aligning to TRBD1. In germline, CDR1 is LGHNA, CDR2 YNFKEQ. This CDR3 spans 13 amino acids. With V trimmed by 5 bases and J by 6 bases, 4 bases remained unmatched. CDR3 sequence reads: CASSVQGINEQFF. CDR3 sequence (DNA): TGTGCCAGCAGCGTACAGGGGATCAATGAGCAGTTCTTC.

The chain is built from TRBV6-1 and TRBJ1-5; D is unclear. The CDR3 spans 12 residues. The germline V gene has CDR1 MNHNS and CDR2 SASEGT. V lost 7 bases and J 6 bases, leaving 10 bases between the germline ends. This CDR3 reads CASTMGGQPQHF. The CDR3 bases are TGTGCCAGCACTATGGGCGGTCAGCCCCAGCATTTT.

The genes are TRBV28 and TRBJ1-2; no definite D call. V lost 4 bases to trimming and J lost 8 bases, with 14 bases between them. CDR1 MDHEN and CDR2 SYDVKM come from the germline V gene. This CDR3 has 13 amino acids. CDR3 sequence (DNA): TGTGCCAGCAGTTCAACGAGGGAGAGGGGCTACACCTTC. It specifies CASSSTRERGYTF.

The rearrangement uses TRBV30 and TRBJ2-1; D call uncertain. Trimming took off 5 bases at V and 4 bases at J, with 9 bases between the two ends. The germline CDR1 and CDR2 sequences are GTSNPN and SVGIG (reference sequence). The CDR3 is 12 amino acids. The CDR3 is CAWGERYNEQFF. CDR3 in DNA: TGTGCCTGGGGGGAAAGGTACAATGAGCAGTTCTTC.

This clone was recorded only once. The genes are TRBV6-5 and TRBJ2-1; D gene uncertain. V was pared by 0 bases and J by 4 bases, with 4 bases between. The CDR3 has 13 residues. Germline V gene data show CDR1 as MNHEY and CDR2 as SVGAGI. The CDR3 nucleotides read TGTGCCAGCAGTTACTCGAGTTACAATGAGCAGTTCTTC. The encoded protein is CASSYSSYNEQFF.

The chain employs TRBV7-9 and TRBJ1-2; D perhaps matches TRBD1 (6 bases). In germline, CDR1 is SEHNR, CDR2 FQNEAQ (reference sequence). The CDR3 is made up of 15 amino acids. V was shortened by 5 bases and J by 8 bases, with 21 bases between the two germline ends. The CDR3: CASSPLQGATGGYTF. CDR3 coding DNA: TGTGCCAGCAGCCCTCTACAGGGAGCTACGGGAGGCTACACCTTC.

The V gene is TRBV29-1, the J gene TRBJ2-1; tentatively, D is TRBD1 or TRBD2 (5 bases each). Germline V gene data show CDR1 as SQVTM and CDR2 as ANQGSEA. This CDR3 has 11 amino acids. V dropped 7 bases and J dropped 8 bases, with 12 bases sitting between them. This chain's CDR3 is CSGGFVHEQFF. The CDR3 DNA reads TGCAGCGGGGGGTTTGTTCATGAGCAGTTCTTC.

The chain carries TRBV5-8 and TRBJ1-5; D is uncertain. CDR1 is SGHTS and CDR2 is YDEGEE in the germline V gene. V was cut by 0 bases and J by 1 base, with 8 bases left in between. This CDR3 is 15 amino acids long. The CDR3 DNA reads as TGTGCCAGCAGCTTGGGTCAGATAAGCAATCAGCCCCAGCATTTT. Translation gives CASSLGQISNQPQHF.

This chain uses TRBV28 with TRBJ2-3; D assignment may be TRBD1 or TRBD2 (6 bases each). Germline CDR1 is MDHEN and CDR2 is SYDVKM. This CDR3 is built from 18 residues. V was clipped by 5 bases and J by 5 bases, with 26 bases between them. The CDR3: CASSPLLAIRRQEDTQYF. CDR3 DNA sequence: TGTGCCAGCAGTCCTCTCCTAGCGATCAGGCGACAGGAAGATACGCAGTATTTT.

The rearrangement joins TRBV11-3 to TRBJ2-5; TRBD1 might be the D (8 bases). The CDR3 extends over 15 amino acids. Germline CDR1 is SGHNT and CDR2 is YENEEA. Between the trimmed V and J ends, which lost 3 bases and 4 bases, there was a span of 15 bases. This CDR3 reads CASSLYRGGGETQYF. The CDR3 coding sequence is TGTGCCAGCAGCTTGTACAGGGGGGGCGGAGAGACCCAGTACTTC.

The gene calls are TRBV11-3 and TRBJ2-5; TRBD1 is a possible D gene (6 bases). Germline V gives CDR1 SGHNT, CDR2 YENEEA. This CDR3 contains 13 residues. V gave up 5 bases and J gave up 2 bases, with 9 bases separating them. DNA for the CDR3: TGTGCCAGCAGCCTGGGACATCAAGAGACCCAGTACTTC. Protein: CASSLGHQETQYF.

For the CDR3, the DNA is TGTGCCAGCAGCGCGAGAGGGACAGCGTACAATGAGCAGTTCTTC. It specifies CASSARGTAYNEQFF. The chain couples TRBV5-6 to TRBJ2-1; TRBD1 aligns across 7 bases. Losses at the gene ends were 4 bases for V and 4 bases for J; bases not matched to a gene: 8. In germline, CDR1 is SGHDT, CDR2 YYEEEE. This CDR3 is built from 15 residues.

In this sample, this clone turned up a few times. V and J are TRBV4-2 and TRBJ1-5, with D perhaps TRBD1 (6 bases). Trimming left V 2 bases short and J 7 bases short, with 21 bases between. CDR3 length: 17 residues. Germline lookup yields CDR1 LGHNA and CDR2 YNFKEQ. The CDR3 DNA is TGTGCCAGCAGCCAAACCGTGGACAGCGGGCGGCGACAGCCCCAGCATTTT. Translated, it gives CASSQTVDSGRRQPQHF.

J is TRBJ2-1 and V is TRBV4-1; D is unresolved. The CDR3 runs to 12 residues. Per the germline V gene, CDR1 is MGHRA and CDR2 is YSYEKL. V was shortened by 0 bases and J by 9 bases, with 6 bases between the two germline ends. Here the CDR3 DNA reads TGCGCCAGCAGCCAAGAGAAGGGTGAGCAGTTCTTC. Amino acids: CASSQEKGEQFF.

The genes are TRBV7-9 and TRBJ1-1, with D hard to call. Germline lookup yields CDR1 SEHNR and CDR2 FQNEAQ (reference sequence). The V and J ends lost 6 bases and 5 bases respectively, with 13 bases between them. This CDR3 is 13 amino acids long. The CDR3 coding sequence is TGTGCCAGCAGATCACCCGTGGGGACTGAAGCTTTCTTT. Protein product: CASRSPVGTEAFF.

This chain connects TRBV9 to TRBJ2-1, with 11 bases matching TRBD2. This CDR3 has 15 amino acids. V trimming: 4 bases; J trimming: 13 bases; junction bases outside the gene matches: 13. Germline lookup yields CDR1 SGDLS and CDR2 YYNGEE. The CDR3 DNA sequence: TGTGCCAGCAGCCCCGGGACTAGCGGAACTATTCCTCAGTTCTTC. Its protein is CASSPGTSGTIPQFF.

DNA for the CDR3: TGTGCCAGCAGTTTGGGGGGGTCGAGCTCCTACGAGCAGTACTTC. Protein: CASSLGGSSSYEQYF. The V and J genes are TRBV28 and TRBJ2-7, with 7 positions matching TRBD2. This CDR3 contains 15 residues. The germline CDR1 and CDR2 sequences are MDHEN and SYDVKM. V shed 3 bases, J shed 0 bases, and the junction held 5 bases outside the gene matches.

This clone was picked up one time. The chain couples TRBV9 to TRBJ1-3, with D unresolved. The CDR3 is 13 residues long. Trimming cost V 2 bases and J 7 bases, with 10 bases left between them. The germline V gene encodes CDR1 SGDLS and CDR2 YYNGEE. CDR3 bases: TGTGCCAGCAGCGTGCGGATGGGGAACACCATATATTTT. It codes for CASSVRMGNTIYF.

The CDR3 DNA reads as TGTGCCAGCAGAAAAGGAGGGGGCCGGGGGGAGCAGTACTTC. Translated: CASRKGGGRGEQYF. This chain connects TRBV2 to TRBJ2-7, with a tentative D call TRBD1 (7 bases). The CDR3 contains 14 residues. Germline assignment: CDR1 SNHLY and CDR2 FYNNEI. Deletions cut 6 bases from V and 7 bases from J, with 19 bases between.

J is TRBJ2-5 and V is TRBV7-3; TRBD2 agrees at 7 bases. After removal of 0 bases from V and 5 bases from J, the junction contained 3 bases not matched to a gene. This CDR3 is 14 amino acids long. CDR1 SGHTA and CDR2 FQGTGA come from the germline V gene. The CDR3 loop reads CASSLTAGVETQYF. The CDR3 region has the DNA TGTGCCAGCAGCTTAACTGCGGGAGTTGAGACCCAGTACTTC.

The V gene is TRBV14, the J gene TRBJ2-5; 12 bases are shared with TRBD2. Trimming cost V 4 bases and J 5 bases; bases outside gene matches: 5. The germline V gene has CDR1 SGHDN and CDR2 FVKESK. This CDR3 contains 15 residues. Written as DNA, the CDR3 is TGTGCCAGCAGCCCGTATCTAGCGGGAGGGGAGACCCAGTACTTC. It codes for CASSPYLAGGETQYF.

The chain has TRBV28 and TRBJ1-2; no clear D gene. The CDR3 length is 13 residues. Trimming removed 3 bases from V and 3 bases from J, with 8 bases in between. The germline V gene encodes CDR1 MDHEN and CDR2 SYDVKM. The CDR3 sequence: CASSFTDHYGYTF. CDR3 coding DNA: TGTGCCAGCAGTTTTACGGACCACTATGGCTACACCTTC.

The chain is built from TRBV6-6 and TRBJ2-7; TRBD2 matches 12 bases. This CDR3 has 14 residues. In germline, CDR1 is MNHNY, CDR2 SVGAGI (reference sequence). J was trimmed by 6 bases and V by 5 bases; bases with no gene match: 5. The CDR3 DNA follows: TGTGCCAGCAGTCGACTAGCGGGAGTGCGCGAGCAGTACTTC. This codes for CASSRLAGVREQYF.

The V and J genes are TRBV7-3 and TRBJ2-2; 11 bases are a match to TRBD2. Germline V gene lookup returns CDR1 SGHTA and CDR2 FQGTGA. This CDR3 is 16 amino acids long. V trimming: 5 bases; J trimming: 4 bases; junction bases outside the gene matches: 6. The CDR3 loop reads CASSPPGTSGTGELFF. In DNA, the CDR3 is TGTGCCAGCAGCCCACCCGGGACTAGCGGCACCGGGGAGCTGTTTTTT.

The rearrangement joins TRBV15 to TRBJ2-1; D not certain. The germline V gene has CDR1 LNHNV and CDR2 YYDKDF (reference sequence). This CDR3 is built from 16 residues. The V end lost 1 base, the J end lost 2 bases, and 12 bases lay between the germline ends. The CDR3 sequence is CATSRGPRTPYNEQFF. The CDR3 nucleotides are TGTGCCACCAGCAGAGGCCCGAGGACCCCCTACAATGAGCAGTTCTTC.

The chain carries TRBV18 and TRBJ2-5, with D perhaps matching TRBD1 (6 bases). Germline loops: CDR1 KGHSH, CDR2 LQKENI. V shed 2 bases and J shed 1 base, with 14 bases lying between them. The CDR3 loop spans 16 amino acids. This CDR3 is CASSPRRQAVQETQYF. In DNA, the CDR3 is TGTGCCAGCTCACCAAGGCGACAGGCGGTCCAAGAGACCCAGTACTTC.

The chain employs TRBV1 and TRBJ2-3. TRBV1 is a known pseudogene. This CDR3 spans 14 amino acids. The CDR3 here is CTSSLLLVGDTQYF. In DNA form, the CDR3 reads TGCACCAGCAGCCTCCTCCTCGTAGGGGATACGCAGTATTTT.

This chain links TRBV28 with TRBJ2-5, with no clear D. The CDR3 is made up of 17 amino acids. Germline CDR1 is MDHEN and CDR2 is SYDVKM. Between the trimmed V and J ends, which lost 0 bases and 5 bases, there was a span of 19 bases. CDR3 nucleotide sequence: TGTGCCAGCAGTTTATGGGGCAGTTTAAGTAGTTTGGAGACCCAGTACTTC. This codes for CASSLWGSLSSLETQYF.

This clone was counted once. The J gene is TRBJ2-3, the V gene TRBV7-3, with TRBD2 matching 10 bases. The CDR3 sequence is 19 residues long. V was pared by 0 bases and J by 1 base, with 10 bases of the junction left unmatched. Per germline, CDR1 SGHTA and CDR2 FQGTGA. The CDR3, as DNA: TGTGCCAGCAGCTTAACATCGCCCGTACTAGCGGGACGCACAGATACGCAGTATTTT. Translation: CASSLTSPVLAGRTDTQYF.

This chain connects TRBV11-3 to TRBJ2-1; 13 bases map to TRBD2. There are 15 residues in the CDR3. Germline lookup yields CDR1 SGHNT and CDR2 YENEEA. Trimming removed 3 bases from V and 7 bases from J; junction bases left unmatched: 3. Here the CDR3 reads CASSLEGLAGNEQFF. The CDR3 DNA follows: TGTGCCAGCAGCTTGGAGGGACTAGCGGGGAATGAGCAGTTCTTC.